A single sample is the source of the 8 T cell receptor beta chains below, sequenced in a study of siplizumab effects on memory and regulatory T cells. Data came from immunoSEQ multiplex PCR; TCRdb stores just in-frame clones and leaves some out. The table lists about 120,000 clones, roughly 95% of them singletons. Material: non-Treg CD4+ T cells sorted from blood. The receptors shown here come from a human donor in good health.

V gene TRBV9 combines with J gene TRBJ1-6; D may be TRBD1 (5 bases). The germline V gene encodes CDR1 SGDLS and CDR2 YYNGEE. The CDR3 has 17 residues. V was trimmed by 1 base and J by 10 bases, leaving 21 bases between them. Here the CDR3 reads CASSVPDHMGGGSPLHF. The CDR3 bases are TGTGCCAGCAGCGTACCAGACCATATGGGGGGGGGATCACCCCTCCACTTT.

The chain employs TRBV29-1 and TRBJ2-1, with 9 bases matching TRBD2. Germline V CDR1 and CDR2: SQVTM, ANQGSEA. The CDR3 is 15 residues long. Unmatched junction bases numbered 4, after V lost 3 bases and J lost 1 base. This CDR3 reads CSVDNSGGSYNEQFF. The CDR3 DNA reads as TGCAGCGTTGATAATAGCGGGGGTTCCTACAATGAGCAGTTCTTC.

The chain links TRBV5-1 to TRBJ2-3; TRBD2 matches at 7 bases. The CDR3 consists of 17 residues. CDR1 SGHRS and CDR2 YFSETQ come from the germline V gene. With V trimmed by 4 bases and J by 2 bases, 13 bases remained unmatched. This CDR3 is CASSPGRLAENTDTQYF. The CDR3 DNA reads as TGCGCCAGCAGCCCAGGCAGACTAGCCGAGAACACAGATACGCAGTATTTT.

The CDR3 sequence is CASRLAGGTQETQYF. CDR3 coding DNA: TGTGCCAGCAGACTAGCGGGGGGGACGCAAGAGACCCAGTACTTC. The V gene is TRBV7-2, the J gene TRBJ2-5; 13 bases map to TRBD2. Losses at the gene ends were 6 bases for V and 2 bases for J; bases not matched to a gene: 3. CDR1 is SGHTA and CDR2 is FQGNSA in the germline V gene. This CDR3 spans 15 amino acids. The full variable domain, its missing parts supplied by reference TRBV7-2 and TRBJ2-5, is GAGVSQSPSNKVTEKGKDVELRCDPISGHTALYWYRQSLGQGLEFLIYFQGNSAPDKSGLPSDRFSAERTGGSVSTLTIQRTQQEDSAVYLCASRLAGGTQETQYFGPGTRLLVL.

V gene TRBV7-3 combines with J gene TRBJ1-2; unclear D gene. Deletions cut 6 bases from V and 0 bases from J, with 14 bases between. The CDR3 consists of 15 residues. Germline V CDR1 and CDR2: SGHTA, FQGTGA. CDR3 sequence: CASSSSTLANYGYTF. The CDR3 DNA follows: TGTGCCAGCAGTTCCAGCACGTTAGCTAACTATGGCTACACCTTC.

V and J are TRBV2 and TRBJ2-7, with D possibly called TRBD1 or TRBD2 (5 bases each). Trimming removed 8 bases at V and 2 bases at J, with 19 bases between. Germline values: CDR1 SNHLY, CDR2 FYNNEI. This CDR3 has 15 amino acids. The CDR3, as DNA: TGTGCCAGCGTGTCCTCCGGGGCGCGCGCCTACGAGCAGTACTTC. The encoded protein is CASVSSGARAYEQYF.

This CDR3 is CASNERGGNEKLFF. Here the CDR3 DNA reads TGCGCCAGCAATGAGAGGGGCGGTAATGAAAAACTGTTTTTT. The gene calls are TRBV5-1 and TRBJ1-4, with D possibly matching TRBD1 (5 bases). This CDR3 region has 14 residues. The V gene lost 6 bases and the J gene lost 4 bases, with 13 bases spanning the gap. Germline V gene lookup returns CDR1 SGHRS and CDR2 YFSETQ.

This sequence joins TRBV7-3 and TRBJ2-4; D is uncertain. Germline V gene data show CDR1 as SGHTA and CDR2 as FQGTGA. This CDR3 is 13 amino acids long. V lost 6 bases and J 6 bases, leaving 12 bases between the germline ends. The CDR3 protein is CASSYEVGNIQYF. In nucleotides, the CDR3 is TGTGCCAGCAGTTACGAGGTGGGAAACATTCAGTACTTC.